The clone carrying this TCR beta chain was observed a single time. Its specificity is unknown. The data derive from a study of Graves' ophthalmopathy and Graves' hyperthyroidism. Study background: Peripheral blood sampling preceded any treatment and occurred at initial diagnosis. General study points: Blood repertoires reportedly contained most expanded thyroid clonotypes above 0.001 frequency. Sensitivity reached around 88% and specificity roughly 82% for a 13-signature model separating ophthalmopathy from stable hyperthyroidism. The model predicted progression of ophthalmopathy with a sensitivity of roughly 70%, and its specificity was about 72%.

Amplifying from RNA transcripts, the study obtained TCR beta CDR3 regions. In the first round, RT-PCR was carried out with HTBI primers, and a multiplex PCR formed the second round. Via MiXCR, TCRdb re-called the multiplex PCR reads, giving one row per CDR3 protein. Counted here are hundreds of thousands of distinct CDR3 sequences, approximately 22% occurring once; the ten biggest clones make up approximately 7%. Sequencing input: peripheral blood. This TCR derives from a young woman with stable Graves' hyperthyroidism. Some clones in this sample may be carry-over from other donors' samples.

CDR3 sequence: CAWSLAAELKGYTF. As DNA, the CDR3 is TGTGCCTGGAGTCTGGCAGCAGAATTAAAGGGCTACACCTTC. V usage is TRBV30 and J usage is TRBJ1-2; D not certain. Trimming shortened V by 2 bases and J by 8 bases, and 18 bases separated the two germline ends. CDR3 length equals 14 residues. CDR1 and CDR2 from the germline V gene are GTSNPN and SVGIG (reference sequence).